The present T cell receptor beta chain was sequenced within a study of blood T cells in healthy people across ages. A sample-barcoded 5' primer and a J-beta primer mix were used in a second PCR of about 7 to 12 cycles. All cDNA molecules were each tagged by a template-switch adaptor with 12 random nucleotides. Sequencing yielded, for each sample, at least 2.5 million paired-end reads carrying CDR3. TCRdb independently ran MiXCR on the 5' RACE reads; one entry per CDR3 protein. The sample contains about 1,400,000 distinct CDR3 sequences, around 55% of which appear only once. CDR1 and CDR2 (germline): SEHNR, FQNEAQ (reference sequence). The CDR3 runs 16 residues. Trimming pared 3 bases from V and 0 bases from J, leaving 15 bases between. This clonotype has a handful of counts.

This rearrangement joins TRBV7-9 to TRBJ2-7; the D gene is possibly TRBD1 (6 bases). Sequencing was carried out using blood. This sequence was found in a man aged 18 to 30 in good health. The DNA for the CDR3 is TGTGCCAGCAGCTTTTATCTTCGGGACACCTCCTACGAGCAGTACTTC. Translation gives CASSFYLRDTSYEQYF.